This T cell receptor beta chain appears in the sequencing data of a study of shared clonotypes between healthy human individuals. The CDR3 contains 17 residues. CDR1 is KGHSH and CDR2 is LQKENI in the germline V gene. After removal of 1 base from V and 2 bases from J, the junction contained 5 bases not matched to a gene. General study findings and limits: Sampling covered nothing but blood. Tissue TCR repertoires likely differ from those found in blood. Measured sharing among donors was expected to vary with sequencing depth.

As to this clone: Its antigen is still unknown.

The table came from immunoSEQ multiplex PCR; TCRdb's copy has only in-frame clones and leaves some out. The repertoire holds around 1.6 million clones, with 95% to 99% as singletons. The TCR sequence derives from a man under 40 in good health. The rearrangement joins TRBV18 to TRBJ2-3; TRBD2 agrees at 11 bases. The specimen was naive CD4+ T cells sorted from blood. Subset given: CD45RA+ positively selected. The CDR3 region has the DNA TGTGCCAGCTCACCACTCCCGACTAGCGGGATCACAGATACGCAGTATTTT. The encoded protein is CASSPLPTSGITDTQYF.